The 32 T cell receptor beta chains below were found in one sample sequenced in a study of cytomegalovirus exposure and HLA in healthy donors. The PCR used 60 Vbeta and 13 Jbeta primers. TCRdb's table, derived via immunoSEQ multiplex PCR, lists solely in-frame clones and lacks some. The table has 100,000 to 150,000 clones, around two thirds seen once. The sample taken for sequencing was PBMCs. Receptors originate from a man aged 55 to 69 in good health and CMV-seropositive.

This clone was seen just once. The rearrangement joins TRBV7-9 to TRBJ2-5, with a weak D call TRBD2 (6 bases). The CDR3 runs to 14 residues. Germline loops: CDR1 SEHNR, CDR2 FQNEAQ (reference sequence). Between the trimmed V and J ends, which lost 2 bases and 0 bases, there was a span of 7 bases. The CDR3 coding sequence is TGTGCCAGCAGCTTAAGCGGGTACCAAGAGACCCAGTACTTC. Encoded protein: CASSLSGYQETQYF.

CDR3 protein: CSVAAAGAEGYTF. DNA for the CDR3: TGCAGCGTCGCCGCGGCGGGGGCGGAGGGCTACACCTTC. This chain uses TRBV29-1 with TRBJ1-2, with D possibly matching TRBD1 (6 bases). The germline V and J ends were trimmed by 6 bases and 8 bases, with 19 bases remaining between them. The CDR3 is 13 residues long. Germline V gene data show CDR1 as SQVTM and CDR2 as ANQGSEA.

The rearrangement links TRBV27 to TRBJ2-7; D may be TRBD2 (6 bases). In germline, CDR1 is MNHEY, CDR2 SMNVEV (reference sequence). Trimming removed 5 bases from V and 3 bases from J, with 17 bases in between. This CDR3 spans 15 amino acids. The CDR3: CASSPTGTADYEQYF. The CDR3, as DNA: TGTGCCAGCAGTCCCACCGGGACTGCAGACTACGAGCAGTACTTC.

The rearrangement links TRBV21-1 to TRBJ2-5; TRBD2 was called by the table and not checked on the DNA. TRBV21-1 is reported as a pseudogene. CDR3 length equals 16 residues. This chain's CDR3 is CASTHRGAPYGETQYF. The CDR3 DNA is TGTGCCAGCACCCACCGGGGGGCGCCCTACGGGGAGACCCAGTACTTC.

This clone came up once. The gene calls are TRBV5-4 and TRBJ1-2, with 9 bases lining up with TRBD1. With 2 bases clipped from V and 7 bases from J, the junction kept 9 bases outside the gene matches. The CDR3 contains 15 residues. CDR1 is SGHNT, CDR2 YYREEE, per germline (reference sequence). CDR3 protein: CASSLTGGATVGYTF. CDR3 DNA sequence: TGTGCCAGCAGCTTAACAGGGGGCGCGACGGTTGGCTACACCTTC.

The V gene is TRBV2, the J gene TRBJ1-2; D is perhaps TRBD1 (5 bases). The V and J ends lost 8 bases and 8 bases respectively, with 21 bases between them. The CDR3 length is 14 residues. From germline, CDR1 is SNHLY and CDR2 FYNNEI. CDR3: CASQRTTTGEGYTF. In DNA form, the CDR3 reads TGTGCCAGCCAAAGAACTACAACAGGTGAAGGCTACACCTTC.

The chain uses TRBV6-1 and TRBJ1-2, with D tentatively TRBD1 (6 bases). V was cut by 2 bases and J by 4 bases, with 20 bases left in between. The CDR3 is 17 residues long. Germline CDR1 is MNHNS and CDR2 is SASEGT. The CDR3 protein is CASSELRGRGAVYGYTF. Here the CDR3 DNA reads TGTGCCAGCAGTGAATTACGAGGGCGGGGGGCCGTCTATGGCTACACCTTC.

The genes are TRBV30 and TRBJ1-6; D is undetermined. V was cut by 5 bases and J by 9 bases, with 17 bases left in between. CDR1 GTSNPN and CDR2 SVGIG come from the germline V gene (reference sequence). The CDR3 is 14 amino acids. The DNA for the CDR3 is TGTGCCTGGCATCGGGGTTTTGACTTTTCACCCCTCCACTTT. Its translation is CAWHRGFDFSPLHF. Based on the CDR3 plus reference TRBV30 and TRBJ1-6, the full variable domain is SQTIHQWPATLVQPVGSPLSLECTVEGTSNPNLYWYRQAAGRGLQLLFYSVGIGQISSEVPQNLSASRPQDRQFILSSKKLLLSDSGFYLCAWHRGFDFSPLHFGNGTRLTVT.

The chain links TRBV28 to TRBJ2-2; tentatively, D is TRBD1 (5 bases). The germline V gene encodes CDR1 MDHEN and CDR2 SYDVKM. This CDR3 is built from 15 residues. Trimming took 6 bases from V and 6 from J, leaving 17 bases between them. DNA of the CDR3: TGTGCCAGCAGGCCAGGGTGGGTGGGCTCCGGGGAGCTGTTTTTT. Its protein is CASRPGWVGSGELFF.

This clone showed up just a few times. The V gene is TRBV30, the J gene TRBJ1-1; D ambiguous. CDR3 length: 12 residues. Deletions cut 3 bases from V and 1 base from J, with 6 bases between. CDR1 GTSNPN and CDR2 SVGIG come from the germline V gene (reference sequence). The DNA for the CDR3 is TGTGCCTGGAGATCCGGGAACACTGAAGCTTTCTTT. This encodes CAWRSGNTEAFF.

The rearrangement links TRBV2 to TRBJ1-4; TRBD1 aligns across 7 bases. The CDR3 length is 17 residues. J gave up 7 bases and V 6 bases, and 17 bases lay outside the gene matches. Germline-derived CDR1 and CDR2 are SNHLY and FYNNEI. CDR3 nucleotide sequence: TGTGCCAGCAGCCCCACCAGACAGGGCCCCGTGGGTGAAAAACTGTTTTTT. Translating it yields CASSPTRQGPVGEKLFF. Based on the CDR3 plus reference TRBV2 and TRBJ1-4, the full variable domain is EPEVTQTPSHQVTQMGQEVILRCVPISNHLYFYWYRQILGQKVEFLVSFYNNEISEKSEIFDDQFSVERPDGSNFTLKIRSTKLEDSAMYFCASSPTRQGPVGEKLFFGSGTQLSVL.

The chain couples TRBV6-1 to TRBJ2-7; 7 bases match TRBD1. Trimming at V came to 2 bases and at J to 2 bases, leaving 6 bases not matched to a gene. The germline V gene has CDR1 MNHNS and CDR2 SASEGT. The CDR3 is 15 amino acids. DNA for the CDR3: TGTGCCAGCAGTGAAAACCCGGGACAGACCTACGAGCAGTACTTC. This codes for CASSENPGQTYEQYF.

This clone turned up a few times. The genes are TRBV4-1 and TRBJ1-3; D gene uncertain. V was clipped by 1 base and J by 3 bases, with 7 bases between them. The length of the CDR3 is 14 residues. Germline values: CDR1 MGHRA, CDR2 YSYEKL. CDR3 nucleotide sequence: TGCGCCAGCAGCCAAGGGCCCGTTGGAAACACCATATATTTT. Protein: CASSQGPVGNTIYF.

The chain joins TRBV11-2 to TRBJ2-3; D gene ambiguous. In germline, CDR1 is SGHAT, CDR2 FQNNGV. The CDR3 has 15 amino acids. Trimming pared 3 bases from V and 0 bases from J, leaving 10 bases between. Here the CDR3 DNA reads TGTGCCAGCAGCTTTAGTCCCACTAGCACAGATACGCAGTATTTT. As protein: CASSFSPTSTDTQYF. Filled out from reference TRBV11-2 and TRBJ2-3, the complete variable domain reads EAGVAQSPRYKIIEKRQSVAFWCNPISGHATLYWYQQILGQGPKLLIQFQNNGVVDDSQLPKDRFSAERLKGVDSTLKIQPAKLEDSAVYLCASSFSPTSTDTQYFGPGTRLTVL.

This chain connects TRBV5-4 to TRBJ2-4, with D perhaps matching TRBD1 (6 bases). Germline values: CDR1 SGHNT, CDR2 YYREEE (reference sequence). V was pared by 4 bases and J by 5 bases, with 10 bases between. This CDR3 is 13 amino acids long. The CDR3 nucleotides read TGTGCCAGCAGCCGACAGGCGGAAAACATTCAGTACTTC. Translation: CASSRQAENIQYF. Looking up the rest from reference TRBV5-4 and TRBJ2-4 gives the full variable domain: ETGVTQSPTHLIKTRGQQVTLRCSSQSGHNTVSWYQQALGQGPQFIFQYYREEENGRGNFPPRFSGLQFPNYSSELNVNALELDDSALYLCASSRQAENIQYFGAGTRLSVL.

The chain couples TRBV5-6 to TRBJ1-5, with 8 positions matching TRBD1. The J segment lost 1 base and the V segment lost 3 bases, leaving 6 bases of the junction unmatched. The CDR3 sequence is 16 residues long. Per the germline V gene, CDR1 is SGHDT and CDR2 is YYEEEE. CDR3 loop: CASSSRTGPSNQPQHF. The CDR3 DNA is TGTGCCAGCAGCTCACGGACAGGGCCAAGCAATCAGCCCCAGCATTTT.

The J gene is TRBJ2-5, the V gene TRBV6-4, with D tentatively TRBD2 (6 bases). The V gene lost 11 bases and the J gene lost 2 bases, with 12 bases spanning the gap. Germline V gene sequence: CDR1 MRHNA, CDR2 SNTAGT. The CDR3 is 12 residues long. CDR3 amino acids: CAGRGYQETQYF. Here the CDR3 DNA reads TGTGCCGGACGGGGGTATCAAGAGACCCAGTACTTC.

The CDR3: CASRPTPGHKGGDEQFF. CDR3 bases: TGTGCCAGCAGGCCTACCCCGGGTCACAAGGGGGGGGATGAGCAGTTCTTC. This rearrangement joins TRBV7-3 to TRBJ2-1, with D tentatively TRBD2 (7 bases). CDR1 is SGHTA, CDR2 FQGTGA, per germline. V lost 6 bases and J lost 8, with 26 bases in between. This CDR3 is built from 17 residues.

This clone was observed many times. The chain is built from TRBV21-1 and TRBJ2-7; the table's D call, TRBD2, was not checked against the DNA. TRBV21-1 is a known pseudogene. The CDR3 length is 13 residues. The CDR3, as DNA: TGTGCCAGCCGCGCGGGGGATGTACACGAGCAGTACTTC. Amino acids: CASRAGDVHEQYF.

This sequence joins TRBV10-1 and TRBJ1-5; 7 bases match TRBD1. Germline assignment: CDR1 WNHNN and CDR2 SYGVQD (reference sequence). The CDR3 is made up of 17 amino acids. J lost 5 bases, V lost 4 bases, and 14 bases had no gene match. CDR3 sequence (DNA): TGCGCCAGCAGTGTTGGGAAGGACAGGTCCCTCGATCAGCCCCAGCATTTT. Amino acid sequence: CASSVGKDRSLDQPQHF.

The chain combines TRBV27 with TRBJ2-5, with D perhaps matching TRBD1 (7 bases). V was shortened by 3 bases and J by 3 bases, with 14 bases between the two germline ends. Germline V gene sequence: CDR1 MNHEY, CDR2 SMNVEV (reference sequence). The CDR3 contains 15 residues. The CDR3 sequence is CASSFFRGEEETQYF. The CDR3 DNA sequence: TGTGCCAGCAGTTTTTTCAGGGGGGAGGAAGAGACCCAGTACTTC.

The V and J genes are TRBV7-6 and TRBJ2-7; D is perhaps TRBD2 (6 bases). Germline V lookup: CDR1 SGHVS, CDR2 FNYEAQ. Between the trimmed V and J ends, which lost 5 bases and 6 bases, there was a span of 17 bases. The CDR3 runs 14 residues. The CDR3 DNA reads as TGTGCCAGCAGCACGACTAGAACTCAAAGCGAGCAGTACTTC. Amino acid sequence: CASSTTRTQSEQYF.

CDR3 sequence reads: CASSEMRETQYF. The CDR3 region has the DNA TGTGCCAGCAGTGAAATGCGAGAGACCCAGTACTTC. J is TRBJ2-5 and V is TRBV2; D is undetermined. Per germline, CDR1 SNHLY and CDR2 FYNNEI. The CDR3 contains 12 residues. Between the trimmed V and J ends, which lost 2 bases and 4 bases, there was a span of 5 bases.

The chain carries TRBV28 and TRBJ1-5; no definite D call. In germline, CDR1 is MDHEN, CDR2 SYDVKM. The CDR3 is made up of 12 amino acids. V lost 3 bases, J lost 6 bases, and 6 bases lay in between. The CDR3 DNA sequence: TGTGCCAGCAGTTTCCGGGGTCAGCCCCAGCATTTT. Amino acid sequence: CASSFRGQPQHF.

The rearrangement uses TRBV6-4 and TRBJ2-2; D gene unclear. The germline gives CDR1 MRHNA, CDR2 SNTAGT. CDR3 length: 13 residues. Trimming took off 6 bases at V and 5 bases at J, with 10 bases between the two ends. The CDR3 loop reads CASRHSITGELFF. The CDR3 DNA follows: TGTGCCAGCAGGCACTCAATAACCGGGGAGCTGTTTTTT.

This clone was detected only a few times. The chain carries TRBV28 and TRBJ1-1, with D perhaps TRBD1 (6 bases). V dropped 6 bases and J dropped 5 bases, with 19 bases sitting between them. This CDR3 comprises 15 residues. The germline CDR1 and CDR2 sequences are MDHEN and SYDVKM. CDR3 sequence reads: CASSRGGAEGTEAFF. The CDR3 region has the DNA TGTGCCAGCAGCCGAGGGGGGGCGGAGGGGACTGAAGCTTTCTTT.

CDR3 in amino acids: CASSRSVYTEAFF. The CDR3 bases are TGTGCCAGCAGTCGATCGGTGTACACTGAAGCTTTCTTT. The J gene is TRBJ1-1, the V gene TRBV6-6; D unresolved. From germline, CDR1 is MNHNY and CDR2 SVGAGI (reference sequence). This CDR3 comprises 13 residues. Trimming removed 5 bases at V and 3 bases at J, with 10 bases between.

The rearrangement joins TRBV7-2 to TRBJ2-5, with 7 bases matching TRBD1. CDR1 and CDR2 (germline): SGHTA, FQGNSA. This CDR3 spans 15 amino acids. The junction had 9 bases not matched to a gene; V was cut back by 5 bases and J by 3 bases. Here the CDR3 reads CASSLQGKVEETQYF. The CDR3 DNA reads as TGTGCCAGCAGCCTACAGGGGAAGGTTGAAGAGACCCAGTACTTC.

This clone appeared a few times. The chain joins TRBV4-1 to TRBJ2-5, with 10 bases lining up with TRBD2. V gave up 4 bases and J gave up 1 base; unmatched junction bases: 0. The CDR3 is 14 amino acids. Germline CDR1 and CDR2: MGHRA and YSYEKL. CDR3 sequence (DNA): TGCGCCAGCAGCCGGACTAGCGGCCAAGAGACCCAGTACTTC. It translates to CASSRTSGQETQYF.

CDR3 DNA: TGTGCCAGCAGTTACCAGGGGGTCTATGGCTACACCTTC. Residues: CASSYQGVYGYTF. The chain recombines TRBV6-5 with TRBJ1-2; 7 nucleotides line up with TRBD1. The CDR3 is 13 residues long. J gave up 4 bases and V 2 bases, and 1 base lay outside the gene matches. Germline V CDR1 and CDR2: MNHEY, SVGAGI.

This chain connects TRBV6-5 to TRBJ1-6; a weak D match, TRBD1 (6 bases). Germline CDR1 is MNHEY and CDR2 is SVGAGI. CDR3 length equals 13 residues. Trimming cost V 7 bases and J 7 bases, with 11 bases left between them. CDR3 nucleotides: TGTGCCAGCACCTCGACAGGAAATTCACCCCTCCACTTT. Its translation is CASTSTGNSPLHF.

This clone was counted many times. This rearrangement joins TRBV15 to TRBJ1-5; 7 nucleotides align to TRBD1. J was trimmed by 6 bases and V by 3 bases; bases with no gene match: 8. This CDR3 spans 15 amino acids. Germline assignment: CDR1 LNHNV and CDR2 YYDKDF (reference sequence). The chain's CDR3 is CATSRGTEASQPQHF. The CDR3 DNA follows: TGTGCCACCAGCAGGGGGACAGAGGCTTCTCAGCCCCAGCATTTT.